This TCR beta chain was profiled in a study of blood T cell repertoires in COVID-19. At the level of the study: Sites in the United States, Italy and Spain provided acute and convalescent COVID-19 samples. PBMCs, B-cell-depleted T cells, or T cells provided the cDNA or gDNA that made up the material.

Authors' processing steps: For nucleated cells, counts were estimated from reference gene primer amplification. Sequencing used immunoSEQ multiplex PCR; TCRdb keeps in-frame clones, though not all of them. V and J calls and clone size are given by that table; D and trimming were obtained from the DNA. Among under 200,000 clones listed, less than 90% were seen once. The material sequenced was peripheral blood. This TCR derives from a woman aged 70-85 years with COVID-19, enrolled during active disease.

The CDR3 bases are TGTGCCAGCAGCCGCGGGTCATACACCGGGGAGCTGTTTTTT. Its protein product is CASSRGSYTGELFF. J is TRBJ2-2 and V is TRBV6-5, with D tentatively TRBD2 (5 bases). Trimming pared 6 bases from V and 3 bases from J, leaving 11 bases between. Per the germline V gene, CDR1 is MNHEY and CDR2 is SVGAGI. The CDR3 sequence is 14 residues long.